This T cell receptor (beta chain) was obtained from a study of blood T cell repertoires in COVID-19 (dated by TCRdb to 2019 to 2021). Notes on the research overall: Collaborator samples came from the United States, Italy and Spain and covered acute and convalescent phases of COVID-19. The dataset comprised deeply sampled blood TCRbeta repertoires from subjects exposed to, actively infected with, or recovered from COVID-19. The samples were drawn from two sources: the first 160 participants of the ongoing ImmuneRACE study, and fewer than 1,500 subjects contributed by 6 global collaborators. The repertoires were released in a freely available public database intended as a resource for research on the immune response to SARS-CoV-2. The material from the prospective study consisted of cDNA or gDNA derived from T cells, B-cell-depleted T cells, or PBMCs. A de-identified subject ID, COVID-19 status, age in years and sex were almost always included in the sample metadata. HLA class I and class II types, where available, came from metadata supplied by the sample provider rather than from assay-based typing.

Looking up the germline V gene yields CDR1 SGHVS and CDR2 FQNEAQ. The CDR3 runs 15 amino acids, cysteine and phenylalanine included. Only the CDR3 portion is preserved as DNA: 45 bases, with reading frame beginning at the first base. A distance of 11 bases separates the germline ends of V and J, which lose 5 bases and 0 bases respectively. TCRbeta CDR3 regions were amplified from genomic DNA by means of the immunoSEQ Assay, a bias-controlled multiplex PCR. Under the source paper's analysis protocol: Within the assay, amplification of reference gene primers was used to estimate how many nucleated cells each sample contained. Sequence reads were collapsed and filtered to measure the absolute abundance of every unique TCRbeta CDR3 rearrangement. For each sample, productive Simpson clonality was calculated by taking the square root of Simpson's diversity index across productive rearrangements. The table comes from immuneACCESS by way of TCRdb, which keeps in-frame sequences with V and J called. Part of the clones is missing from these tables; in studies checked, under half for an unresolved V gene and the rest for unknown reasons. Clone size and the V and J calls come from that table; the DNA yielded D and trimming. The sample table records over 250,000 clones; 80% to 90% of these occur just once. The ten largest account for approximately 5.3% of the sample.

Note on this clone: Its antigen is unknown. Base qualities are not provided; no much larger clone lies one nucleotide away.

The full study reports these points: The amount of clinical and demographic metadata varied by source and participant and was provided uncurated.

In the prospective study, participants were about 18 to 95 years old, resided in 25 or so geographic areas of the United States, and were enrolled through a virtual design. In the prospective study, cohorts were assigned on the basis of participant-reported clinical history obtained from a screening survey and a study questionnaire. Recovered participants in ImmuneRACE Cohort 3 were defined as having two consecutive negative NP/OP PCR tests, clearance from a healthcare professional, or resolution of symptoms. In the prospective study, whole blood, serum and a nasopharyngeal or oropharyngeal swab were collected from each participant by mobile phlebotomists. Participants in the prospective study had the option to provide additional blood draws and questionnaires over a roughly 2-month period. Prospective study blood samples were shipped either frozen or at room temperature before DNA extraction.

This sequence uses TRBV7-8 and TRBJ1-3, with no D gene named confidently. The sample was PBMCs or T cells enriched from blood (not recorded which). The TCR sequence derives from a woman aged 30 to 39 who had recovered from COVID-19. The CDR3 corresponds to CASSPDIRSGNTIYF. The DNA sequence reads TGTGCCAGCAGCCCAGACATTCGCTCTGGAAACACCATATATTTT.